These 3 T cell receptor beta chains share one sample of origin, sequenced in a study of technical replicates of blood from a few donors. TCRdb's copy holds only in-frame clones and misses some; the assay was immunoSEQ multiplex PCR. The profile shows about 83,000 clones, approximately 96% of them singletons. Sequenced material: T cells isolated from PBMCs. These receptors were collected from a human donor in good health.

The genes are TRBV4-1 and TRBJ2-1; 7 positions match TRBD2. CDR1 is MGHRA, CDR2 YSYEKL, per germline. The CDR3 covers 16 residues. The V and J ends lost 1 base and 3 bases, in that order; junction bases with no gene match: 6. The CDR3 region has the DNA TGCGCCAGCAGCCAAGCTCTAGCGGCTTTCTACAATGAGCAGTTCTTC. Its translation is CASSQALAAFYNEQFF.

This CDR3 is CASSPIAGAGANVLTF. As DNA, the CDR3 is TGTGCCAGCTCACCTATAGCGGGAGCTGGGGCCAACGTCCTGACTTTC. This chain uses TRBV18 with TRBJ2-6; TRBD2 matches 9 bases. The CDR3 is 16 residues long. J lost 2 bases, V lost 3 bases, and 2 bases had no gene match. From germline, CDR1 is KGHSH and CDR2 LQKENI.

The chain is built from TRBV4-1 and TRBJ2-1; 7 bases are a match to TRBD2. The CDR3 has 14 residues. Germline values: CDR1 MGHRA, CDR2 YSYEKL. V was pared by 9 bases and J by 0 bases, with 5 bases of the junction left unmatched. The CDR3: CASGERGSYNEQFF. CDR3 in DNA: TGCGCCAGTGGAGAGCGGGGCTCCTACAATGAGCAGTTCTTC.